The text below deals with one T cell receptor beta chain. Its antigen is not known. Trimming cost V 0 bases and J 3 bases; bases outside gene matches: 7. The CDR3 extends over 18 amino acids. The germline gives CDR1 LGHNA, CDR2 YNFKEQ. This sample was included in a study of OX40 agonist ivuxolimab in advanced cancers. At the level of the study: Patients were treated with ivuxolimab, an agonistic anti-OX40 (CD134) antibody. Patients received ivuxolimab, an intravenous treatment, every 2 weeks at 0.01 to 10 mg/kg.

Sequencing was performed with immunoSEQ multiplex PCR; in TCRdb, only in-frame clones are kept and a portion is missing. The sample has 30,000 or so clones, approximately 90% seen once. Study observations and caveats: The average count of expanded clones was higher among CD8+ T cells than among CD4+. At 0.1 to 3.0 mg/kg and by week 6, clonal expansion occurred in CD4+ and CD8+ blood T cells.

The chain combines TRBV4-2 with TRBJ2-6, with 8 bases lining up with TRBD1. This sequence originates from an adult with an advanced solid tumor such as melanoma, head and neck, liver or kidney cancer. Here the sequenced sample was CD4+ or CD8+ T cells sorted from blood, taken in a trial of the OX40 agonist ivuxolimab. As DNA, the CDR3 is TGTGCCAGCAGCCAAGAGGGGGCAGGGGGCGTTGGGGCCAACGTCCTGACTTTC. As protein: CASSQEGAGGVGANVLTF.